The 10 T cell receptor beta chains in this list originate from one sample, sequenced in a study of T cell responses to AZD1222 COVID-19 vaccine. The table came from immunoSEQ multiplex PCR; TCRdb's copy has only in-frame clones and leaves some out. The sample has some 130,000 clones; roughly nine tenths are singletons. The material sequenced was peripheral blood, taken 28 days after the second AZD1222 dose. These receptors all stem from an adult who received the AZD1222 COVID-19 vaccine.

The rearrangement links TRBV6-2 or TRBV6-3 to TRBJ2-1; 12 bases fit TRBD2. V lost 4 bases, J lost 1 base, and 8 bases stayed unmatched. The CDR3 has 18 amino acids. From germline, CDR1 is MNHEY and CDR2 SVGEGT. DNA for the CDR3: TGTGCCAGCAGTTCCGCTAGCGGGGGGGCCACGTCCTACAATGAGCAGTTCTTC. It translates to CASSSASGGATSYNEQFF.

The chain carries TRBV7-2 and TRBJ2-5; TRBD2 matches at 8 bases. J lost 7 bases, V lost 6 bases, and 10 bases had no gene match. Germline V CDR1 and CDR2: SGHTA, FQGNSA. This CDR3 is built from 14 residues. CDR3 DNA: TGTGCCAGCAGTTTTAGCGGGGAGGGGGGGACCCAGTACTTC. Its protein product is CASSFSGEGGTQYF.

The chain carries TRBV15 and TRBJ1-2; D gene ambiguous. The CDR3 runs 14 residues. CDR1 LNHNV and CDR2 YYDKDF come from the germline V gene (reference sequence). The germline V and J ends were trimmed by 4 bases and 1 base, with 10 bases remaining between them. CDR3 protein: CATSIEGLNYGYTF. The CDR3 DNA follows: TGTGCCACCAGCATCGAGGGCCTTAACTATGGCTACACCTTC. The full variable domain, rest sourced from reference TRBV15 and TRBJ1-2, is DAMVIQNPRYQVTQFGKPVTLSCSQTLNHNVMYWYQQKSSQAPKLLFHYYDKDFNNEADTPDNFQSRRPNTSFCFLDIRSPGLGDTAMYLCATSIEGLNYGYTFGSGTRLTVV.

The chain couples TRBV18 to TRBJ1-5; possible D gene TRBD1, 5 bases. This CDR3 has 14 amino acids. Germline-derived CDR1 and CDR2 are KGHSH and LQKENI. Trimming stripped 3 bases from V and 3 bases from J, with 9 bases between. CDR3 residues: CASSPTAFNQPQHF. Written as DNA, the CDR3 is TGTGCCAGCTCACCGACAGCGTTCAATCAGCCCCAGCATTTT. The full variable domain, with the rest looked up from reference TRBV18 and TRBJ1-5, is NAGVMQNPRHLVRRRGQEARLRCSPMKGHSHVYWYRQLPEEGLKFMVYLQKENIIDESGMPKERFSAEFPKEGPSILRIQQVVRGDSAAYFCASSPTAFNQPQHFGDGTRLSIL.

The CDR3 nucleotides are TGTGCCAGCAGTTACTCTCCGGACCGGCCCCATGAAAAACTGTTTTTT. This gives the protein CASSYSPDRPHEKLFF. The chain couples TRBV6-5 to TRBJ1-4; D remains ambiguous. The CDR3 has 16 residues. Trimming took off 0 bases at V and 6 bases at J, with 14 bases between the two ends. Germline CDR1 and CDR2: MNHEY and SVGAGI.

The V and J genes are TRBV27 and TRBJ2-6, with 10 positions matching TRBD1. This CDR3 spans 17 amino acids. CDR1 and CDR2 (germline): MNHEY, SMNVEV (reference sequence). The junction had 6 bases not matched to a gene; V was cut back by 7 bases and J by 0 bases. CDR3 loop: CASTAGQGSSGANVLTF. The CDR3 coding sequence is TGTGCCAGCACTGCGGGACAGGGGTCCTCTGGGGCCAACGTCCTGACTTTC. The complete variable domain, with remaining parts taken from reference TRBV27 and TRBJ2-6, reads EAQVTQNPRYLITVTGKKLTVTCSQNMNHEYMSWYRQDPGLGLRQIYYSMNVEVTDKGDVPEGYKVSRKEKRNFPLILESPSPNQTSLYFCASTAGQGSSGANVLTFGAGSRLTVL.

The rearrangement links TRBV15 to TRBJ1-6, with D possibly TRBD1 on 5 matching bases. CDR1 is LNHNV and CDR2 is YYDKDF in the germline V gene (reference sequence). The CDR3 runs 14 residues. Deletions cut 8 bases from V and 6 bases from J, with 14 bases between. The CDR3, as DNA: TGTGCCACCGGGGGGTACGGTAGTAATTCACCCCTCCACTTT. This codes for CATGGYGSNSPLHF. Filled out from reference TRBV15 and TRBJ1-6, the complete variable domain reads DAMVIQNPRYQVTQFGKPVTLSCSQTLNHNVMYWYQQKSSQAPKLLFHYYDKDFNNEADTPDNFQSRRPNTSFCFLDIRSPGLGDTAMYLCATGGYGSNSPLHFGNGTRLTVT.

The chain has TRBV10-3 and TRBJ1-4; 7 nucleotides align to TRBD1. This CDR3 has 15 amino acids. The junction had 18 bases not matched to a gene; V was cut back by 10 bases and J by 10 bases. CDR1 ENHRY and CDR2 SYGVKD come from the germline V gene. CDR3 in amino acids: CATTQGGPLVGKLFF. The CDR3 DNA follows: TGTGCCACCACCCAGGGGGGGCCCTTAGTCGGAAAACTGTTTTTT.

A few counts support this clone. J is TRBJ1-4 and V is TRBV7-9; no reliable D call. Germline assignment: CDR1 SEHNR and CDR2 FQNEAQ (reference sequence). Trimming removed 3 bases at V and 3 bases at J, with 8 bases between. This CDR3 region has 14 residues. This CDR3 reads CASSFSGSNEKLFF. The DNA for the CDR3 is TGTGCCAGCAGCTTTTCGGGGTCTAATGAAAAACTGTTTTTT.

The gene calls are TRBV19 and TRBJ2-7, with 8 bases lining up with TRBD2. CDR1 is LNHDA, CDR2 SQIVND, per germline (reference sequence). The CDR3 length is 15 residues. Losses at the gene ends were 4 bases for V and 0 bases for J; bases not matched to a gene: 5. Written as DNA, the CDR3 is TGTGCCAGTAGTAACTTCCGGGGGGGCTCCTACGAGCAGTACTTC. This gives the protein CASSNFRGGSYEQYF.